This T cell receptor beta chain was identified during a study of blood T cell repertoires in COVID-19. Study background: There were acute and convalescent COVID-19 samples, and they came from the United States, Italy and Spain.

Methods used by the authors: Reference gene primer amplification yielded estimated nucleated cell counts. Some clones are missing from TCRdb's copy, which holds only in-frame ones; the method was immunoSEQ multiplex PCR. Clone size and the V and J calls come from that table; the DNA yielded D and trimming. The sample carries about 130,000 clones, roughly 80% recorded once. Material for sequencing was peripheral blood. The sequence was obtained from a woman of 80 years or more with acute or convalescent COVID-19.

The CDR3: CASRQQDYTEAFF. For the CDR3, the DNA is TGTGCCAGCAGGCAACAAGACTACACTGAAGCTTTCTTT. This chain connects TRBV12-3 or TRBV12-4 to TRBJ1-1; the D is unclear. V was cut by 6 bases and J by 3 bases, with 11 bases left in between. The CDR3 has 13 amino acids.